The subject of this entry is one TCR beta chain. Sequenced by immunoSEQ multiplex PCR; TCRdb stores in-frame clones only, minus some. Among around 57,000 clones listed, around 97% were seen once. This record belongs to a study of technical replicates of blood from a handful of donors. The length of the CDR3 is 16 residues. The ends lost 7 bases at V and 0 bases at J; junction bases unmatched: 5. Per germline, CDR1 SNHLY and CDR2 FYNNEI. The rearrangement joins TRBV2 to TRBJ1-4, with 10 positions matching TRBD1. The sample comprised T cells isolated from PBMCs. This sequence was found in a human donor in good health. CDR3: CASNPDRGTTNEKLFF. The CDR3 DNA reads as TGTGCCAGCAACCCGGACAGGGGGACAACTAATGAAAAACTGTTTTTT.